Included here is one T cell receptor (beta chain) sequence, with context. Its antigen is currently unknown. The data stem from a study of T cell responses to AZD1222 COVID-19 vaccine. The table came from immunoSEQ multiplex PCR; TCRdb's copy has only in-frame clones and leaves some out. The sample yields 55,000 to 60,000 clones, approximately 89% seen once. V was trimmed by 3 bases and J by 2 bases, leaving 10 bases between them. The germline CDR1 and CDR2 sequences are LNHDA and SQIVND (reference sequence). This CDR3 region has 14 residues. Findings of the study overall: Repertoire collection took place solely once the T cell response had peaked. Donors in the cohort were predominantly white British and more often female, and clonal diversity was possibly underestimated.

This sequence joins TRBV19 and TRBJ2-5, with D possibly TRBD2 on 6 matching bases. The sequence was obtained from an adult in good health. The sequencing here drew on peripheral blood, taken on day 0 of MenACWY control vaccination. CDR3 loop: CASSILGLQETQYF. The CDR3 DNA reads TGTGCCAGTAGTATTTTAGGACTACAAGAGACCCAGTACTTC.